These T cell receptor beta chains were read from a single sample in a study of OX40 agonist ivuxolimab in advanced cancers. The protocol was immunoSEQ multiplex PCR, while the TCRdb copy is restricted to in-frame clones and leaves out a portion. The table shows tens of thousands of clones, with roughly 80% occurring only once. The input for sequencing was CD4+ or CD8+ T cells sorted from blood, taken in a trial of the OX40 agonist ivuxolimab. These receptors were taken from an adult with an advanced solid tumor such as melanoma, head and neck, liver or kidney cancer. Both conserved end residues are part of each CDR3. Each record gives: clone size, J gene, V gene, CDR3 protein. Some rows have no size entry. The others give once, few or many, or a class for an expanded clone.

NA | TRBJ1-4 | TRBV5-4 | CASSLNTGEKLFF
NA | TRBJ2-7 | TRBV28 | CASSFGGGLAGGTYEQYF
few | TRBJ1-1 | TRBV28 | CASSPTGARNTEAFF
NA | TRBJ2-7 | TRBV2 | CASGGQGYEQYF
NA | TRBJ2-1 | TRBV7-3 | CASSSVASSNEQFF
NA | TRBJ1-2 | TRBV6-1 | CASSDSYGYTF
NA | TRBJ1-4 | TRBV28 | CASSSADRGGEKLFF
NA | TRBJ1-4 | TRBV18 | CASSRSPSHNEKLFF
NA | TRBJ2-5 | TRBV7-2 | CASSSTSGGMSTQYF
NA | TRBJ1-4 | TRBV18 | CASSPNSMSTNEKLFF
NA | TRBJ2-3 | TRBV14 | CASSLAVSDTQYF
NA | TRBJ1-1 | TRBV12-5 | CASGLDRPIGNTEAFF
NA | TRBJ2-7 | TRBV6-1 | CASSEIGGGKDEQYF
NA | TRBJ1-2 | TRBV27 | CASSPDRAGYGYTF
NA | TRBJ2-5 | TRBV9 | CASSVTTGAYQETQYF
NA | TRBJ1-3 | TRBV29-1 | CSVSRDTGPGNTIYF
NA | TRBJ2-5 | TRBV4-1 | CASSPLLAGGRETQYF
NA | TRBJ1-1 | TRBV19 | CASSPNRDRATEAFF
NA | TRBJ2-7 | TRBV27 | CASRRTGLIYEQYF
many | TRBJ2-7 | TRBV11-3 | CASSLDGFYEQYF
NA | TRBJ2-1 | TRBV7-9 | CASSFDPRDRPIYEQFF
once | TRBJ2-7 | TRBV7-9 | CASSPSGVHYEQYF
NA | TRBJ2-6 | TRBV5-4 | CASSSRGRSGANVLTF
NA | TRBJ2-7 | TRBV5-1 | CASSLVVSPYEQYF
NA | TRBJ1-1 | TRBV9 | CASSAPPTEAFF
few | TRBJ1-1 | TRBV5-4 | CAGGAGGGEAFF
NA | TRBJ1-2 | TRBV7-2 | CASSPPWVYGYTF
NA | TRBJ2-3 | TRBV19 | CASSIGTETDTQYF
NA | TRBJ2-3 | TRBV20-1 | CSARLENTQYF
NA | TRBJ1-2 | TRBV7-9 | CASSPGTGGFNYGYTF
few | TRBJ1-1 | TRBV19 | CASSIDPQGTEAFF
NA | TRBJ2-3 | TRBV7-2 | CASSPGGERTDTQYF
NA | TRBJ2-3 | TRBV5-4 | CASSLKSGVGTDTQYF
NA | TRBJ2-1 | TRBV6-6 | CASAGQNSEQFF
NA | TRBJ1-2 | TRBV5-1 | CASRPDGGNYGYTF
NA | TRBJ2-5 | TRBV6-1 | CASTRGSEETQYF
few | TRBJ2-7 | TRBV7-2 | CASRLTIPYEQYF
NA | TRBJ2-1 | TRBV7-2 | CASSLYPGGAGGEQFF
NA | TRBJ2-7 | TRBV10-2 | CASSERLADYLSYEQYF
NA | TRBJ2-1 | TRBV5-1 | CASSLGGVPNEQFF
NA | TRBJ1-1 | TRBV5-5 | CASSLAVMAGTEAFF
NA | TRBJ1-2 | TRBV7-3 | CASSLSNYGYTF
NA | TRBJ2-2 | TRBV7-6 | CASSLEQGGTGELFF
NA | TRBJ2-1 | TRBV5-1 | CASSPNSGRANEQFF
few | TRBJ2-1 | TRBV5-1 | CASSGSGGNEQFF
NA | TRBJ2-2 | TRBV13 | CASSLGTGRGTGELFF
once | TRBJ2-2 | TRBV28 | CASRQGLAGELFF
many | TRBJ1-5 | TRBV7-8 | CASSLERGYQPQHF
NA | TRBJ1-2 | TRBV7-2 | CASTPGPTGASGYTF
NA | TRBJ1-1 | TRBV28 | CASVPPGWHEAFF
NA | TRBJ2-2 | TRBV6-1 | CASSEGLAETGELFF
NA | TRBJ2-1 | TRBV6-1 | CASSEYETEQFF
once | TRBJ1-1 | TRBV10-1 | CASSEAGQGTEAFF
NA | TRBJ1-4 | TRBV15 | CATSRDGRGRLREKLFF